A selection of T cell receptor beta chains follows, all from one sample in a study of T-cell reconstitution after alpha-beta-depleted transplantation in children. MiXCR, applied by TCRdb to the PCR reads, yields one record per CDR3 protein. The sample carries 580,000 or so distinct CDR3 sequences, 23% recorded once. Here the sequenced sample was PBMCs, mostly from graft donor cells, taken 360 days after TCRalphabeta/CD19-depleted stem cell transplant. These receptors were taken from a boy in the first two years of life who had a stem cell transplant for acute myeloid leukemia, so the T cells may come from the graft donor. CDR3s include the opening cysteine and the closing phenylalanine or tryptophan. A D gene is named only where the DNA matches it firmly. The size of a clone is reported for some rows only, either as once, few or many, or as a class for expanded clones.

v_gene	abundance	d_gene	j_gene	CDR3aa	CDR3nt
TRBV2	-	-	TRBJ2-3	CASTAGSFTDTQYF	TGTGCCAGCACCGCAGGGAGTTTCACAGATACGCAGTATTTT
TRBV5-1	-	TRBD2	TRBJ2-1	CASTSGGLVSNEQFF	TGCGCCAGCACGAGCGGTGGACTAGTCAGCAATGAGCAGTTCTTC
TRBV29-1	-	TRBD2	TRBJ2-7	CSVAGGSEPREQYF	TGCAGCGTTGCGGGGGGTTCTGAGCCTCGGGAGCAGTACTTC
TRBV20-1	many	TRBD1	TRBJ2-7	CSASERQGLGYEQYF	TGCAGTGCTAGTGAAAGACAGGGCCTGGGCTACGAGCAGTACTTC
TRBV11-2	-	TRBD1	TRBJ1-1	CASSLQGDEGEAFF	TGTGCCAGCAGCTTACAGGGGGATGAGGGTGAAGCTTTCTTT
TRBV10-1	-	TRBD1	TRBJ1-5	CASKFLTAGTGHNQPQHF	TGCGCCAGCAAATTTCTGACCGCCGGGACAGGGCACAATCAGCCCCAGCATTTT
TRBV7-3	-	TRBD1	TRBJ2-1	CASSPLGQGYNEQFF	TGTGCCAGCAGTCCCCTGGGACAGGGGTACAATGAGCAGTTCTTC
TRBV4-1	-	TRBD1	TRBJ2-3	CASSRRTGQGPTDTQYF	TGCGCCAGCAGCCGAAGGACGGGACAGGGCCCCACAGATACGCAGTATTTT
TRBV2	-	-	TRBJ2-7	CASIQGYEQYF	TGTGCCAGCATACAGGGTTACGAGCAGTACTTC
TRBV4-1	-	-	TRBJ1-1	CASSPNPGPNTEAFF	TGCGCCAGCAGCCCAAATCCGGGACCGAACACTGAAGCTTTCTTT
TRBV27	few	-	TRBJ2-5	CASRAFDRTYGTQYF	TGTGCCAGCAGAGCCTTTGACAGGACCTACGGGACCCAGTACTTC
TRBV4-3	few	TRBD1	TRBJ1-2	CASSSRQGHFYGYTF	TGCGCCAGCAGCTCCAGACAGGGCCATTTCTATGGCTACACCTTC
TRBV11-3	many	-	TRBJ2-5	CASSRQIQETQYF	TGTGCCAGCAGCCGACAGATCCAAGAGACCCAGTACTTC
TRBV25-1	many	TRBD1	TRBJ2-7	CASSGTGTGTYEQYF	TGTGCCAGCAGTGGAACCGGGACAGGGACCTACGAGCAGTACTTC
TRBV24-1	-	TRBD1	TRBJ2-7	CATSDRTGGSYEQYF	TGTGCCACCAGTGATCGGACAGGGGGTAGCTACGAGCAGTACTTC
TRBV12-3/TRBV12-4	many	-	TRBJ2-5	CALGQGQTQYF	TGTGCTCTGGGGCAGGGGCAGACCCAGTACTTC
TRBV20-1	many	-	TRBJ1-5	CSARRGPNSNQPQHF	TGCAGTGCTAGAAGGGGCCCCAATAGCAATCAGCCCCAGCATTTT
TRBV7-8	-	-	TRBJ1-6	CASSLAGVSSPLHF	TGTGCCAGCAGCTTAGCAGGGGTCTCCTCACCCCTCCACTTT
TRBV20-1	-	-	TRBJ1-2	CSARDQRTANYGYTF	TGCAGTGCTAGAGATCAAAGGACAGCTAACTATGGCTACACCTTC
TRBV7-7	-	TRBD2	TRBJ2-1	CASSPTSGGRGQFF	TGTGCCAGCAGCCCGACTAGCGGGGGCCGGGGGCAGTTCTTC
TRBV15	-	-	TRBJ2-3	CATTVSIGVSTDTQYF	TGTGCCACCACGGTCTCCATCGGGGTTAGCACAGATACGCAGTATTTT
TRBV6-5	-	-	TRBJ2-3	CASSYLGTTDTQYF	TGTGCCAGCAGTTACCTGGGGACCACAGATACGCAGTATTTT
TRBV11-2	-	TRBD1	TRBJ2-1	CASSTPRPGQYGYNEQFF	TGTGCCAGCAGCACACCACGGCCGGGACAGTATGGGTACAATGAGCAGTTCTTC
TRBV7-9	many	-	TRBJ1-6	CASSTGSSYNSPLHF	TGTGCCAGCAGCACAGGGAGCTCCTATAATTCACCCCTCCACTTT
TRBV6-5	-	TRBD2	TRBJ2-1	CASSYLAGGGVEQFF	TGTGCCAGCAGTTACTTAGCCGGGGGAGGGGTTGAGCAGTTCTTC
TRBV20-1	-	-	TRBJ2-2	CSARDRAGGDAGELFF	TGCAGTGCTAGAGATCGGGCAGGGGGGGACGCCGGGGAGCTGTTTTTT
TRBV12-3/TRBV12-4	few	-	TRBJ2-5	CASSLEVAALQETQYF	TGTGCCAGCAGTTTGGAGGTGGCGGCCCTCCAAGAGACCCAGTACTTC
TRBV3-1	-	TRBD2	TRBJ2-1	CASSQAAGGPGEQFF	TGTGCCAGCAGCCAAGCGGCGGGGGGGCCAGGTGAGCAGTTCTTC
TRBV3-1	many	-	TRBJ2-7	CASSFLRGSTRNEQYF	TGTGCCAGCAGCTTCCTCAGGGGATCCACCCGAAACGAGCAGTACTTC
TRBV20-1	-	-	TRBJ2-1	CSAPGGGHLYNEQFF	TGCAGTGCTCCTGGGGGGGGCCACCTTTACAATGAGCAGTTCTTC
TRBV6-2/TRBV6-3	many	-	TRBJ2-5	CASSWQGETQYF	TGTGCCAGCAGTTGGCAGGGGGAGACCCAGTACTTC
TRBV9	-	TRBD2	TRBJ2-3	CASSEFHGTSGGTDTQYF	TGTGCCAGCAGCGAGTTCCACGGGACTAGCGGGGGCACAGATACGCAGTATTTT